The 18 T cell receptor beta chains reported below all come from one sample, sequenced in a study of cytomegalovirus exposure and HLA in healthy donors. PCR primers comprised 60 Vbeta and 13 Jbeta primers. Only in-frame clones appear in the TCRdb table, and some are missing; sequencing was by immunoSEQ multiplex PCR. The table lists some 150,000 clones, 82% of them singletons. Sequenced material: PBMCs. The source is a woman aged 50 to 60 in good health and CMV-seropositive.

The chain has TRBV5-5 and TRBJ1-1; maybe TRBD1 (6 bases). Trimming stripped 5 bases from V and 5 bases from J, with 16 bases between. Germline V gene data show CDR1 as SGHKS and CDR2 as YYEKEE (reference sequence). This CDR3 is 14 amino acids long. The CDR3 loop reads CASSSQGKRTEAFF. The CDR3 bases are TGTGCCAGCAGTTCCCAGGGGAAGAGGACTGAAGCTTTCTTT.

This chain uses TRBV10-3 with TRBJ1-3; D possibly corresponds to TRBD1 (5 bases). Germline loops: CDR1 ENHRY, CDR2 SYGVKD. This CDR3 has 14 residues. Trimming took 10 bases from V and 0 from J, leaving 13 bases between them. The CDR3 DNA follows: TGTGCCACCTTAGACAGTTCCTCTGGAAACACCATATATTTT. Its translation: CATLDSSSGNTIYF.

The chain has TRBV9 and TRBJ2-1, with 7 bases matching TRBD2. This CDR3 is 17 amino acids long. V gave up 3 bases and J gave up 5 bases; unmatched junction bases: 14. Germline CDR1 SGDLS, CDR2 YYNGEE. The CDR3 is CASSAPRGGPQDNEQFF. In nucleotides, the CDR3 is TGTGCCAGCAGCGCCCCGAGGGGAGGGCCTCAAGACAATGAGCAGTTCTTC.

As regards this clone: This CDR3 is also generated by other DNA sequences in the sample. The chain recombines TRBV7-9 with TRBJ2-7; D unclear. V was shortened by 5 bases and J by 3 bases, with 5 bases between the two germline ends. The CDR3 contains 11 residues. Germline V gene data show CDR1 as SEHNR and CDR2 as FQNEAQ (reference sequence). The CDR3 DNA follows: TGTGCCAGCAGCCCACTCTACGAGCAGTACTTC. As protein: CASSPLYEQYF. The full variable domain, with the rest looked up from reference TRBV7-9 and TRBJ2-7, is DTGVSQNPRHKITKRGQNVTFRCDPISEHNRLYWYRQTLGQGPEFLTYFQNEAQLEKSRLLSDRFSAERPKGSFSTLEIQRTEQGDSAMYLCASSPLYEQYFGPGTRLTVT.

The J gene is TRBJ2-7, the V gene TRBV10-3; 8 bases fit TRBD1. The V gene end was trimmed by 11 bases and the J gene end by 2 bases; junction bases not matched to a gene: 8. The CDR3 has 13 amino acids. The germline V gene encodes CDR1 ENHRY and CDR2 SYGVKD. CDR3 DNA: TGTGCCGCCAGGATACAGGGGGCCTACGAGCAGTACTTC. Residues: CAARIQGAYEQYF.

The chain joins TRBV30 to TRBJ2-5; D unclear. Looked up from germline, CDR1 is GTSNPN and CDR2 is SVGIG (reference sequence). This CDR3 is 13 amino acids long. Between the trimmed V and J ends, which lost 0 bases and 5 bases, there was a span of 10 bases. The CDR3 DNA reads as TGTGCCTGGAGTGTATTAGGAGCGGAGACCCAGTACTTC. This codes for CAWSVLGAETQYF. The whole variable domain, filled in from reference TRBV30 and TRBJ2-5, reads SQTIHQWPATLVQPVGSPLSLECTVEGTSNPNLYWYRQAAGRGLQLLFYSVGIGQISSEVPQNLSASRPQDRQFILSSKKLLLSDSGFYLCAWSVLGAETQYFGPGTRLLVL.

The J gene is TRBJ2-5, the V gene TRBV7-2, with unresolved D. Trimming pared 1 base from V and 0 bases from J, leaving 6 bases between. CDR3 length: 14 residues. The germline V gene encodes CDR1 SGHTA and CDR2 FQGNSA. As DNA, the CDR3 is TGTGCCAGCAGCTTAGGGGCGTACCAAGAGACCCAGTACTTC. Amino acids: CASSLGAYQETQYF.

The chain carries TRBV1 and TRBJ2-1; TRBD1 reflects the table's D call only, with no check against the DNA. TRBV1 is designated a pseudogene. The CDR3 has 17 residues. CDR3 sequence reads: CTSSQDLGQGFNNEQFF. Written as DNA, the CDR3 is TGCACCAGCAGCCAAGATCTGGGACAGGGCTTCAACAATGAGCAGTTCTTC.

The chain employs TRBV2 and TRBJ2-3; possibly TRBD2 for D (5 bases). The CDR3 contains 13 residues. Germline V lookup: CDR1 SNHLY, CDR2 FYNNEI. Trimming shortened V by 6 bases and J by 6 bases, and 13 bases separated the two germline ends. CDR3 DNA: TGTGCCAGCAGCGGACTCCTGAGGGATACGCAGTATTTT. Translating it yields CASSGLLRDTQYF. Drawing the rest from reference TRBV2 and TRBJ2-3, the complete variable domain is EPEVTQTPSHQVTQMGQEVILRCVPISNHLYFYWYRQILGQKVEFLVSFYNNEISEKSEIFDDQFSVERPDGSNFTLKIRSTKLEDSAMYFCASSGLLRDTQYFGPGTRLTVL.

V is TRBV7-6 and J is TRBJ2-3, with 10 bases that match TRBD2. This CDR3 region has 15 residues. Germline lookup yields CDR1 SGHVS and CDR2 FNYEAQ. V shed 5 bases, J shed 5 bases, and the junction held 7 bases outside the gene matches. The CDR3 coding sequence is TGTGCCAGCAGCCCTAAGCGGGAGGGCGGAGATACGCAGTATTTT. Translation gives CASSPKREGGDTQYF.

This clone was detected a few times. The chain carries TRBV7-2 and TRBJ2-1, with D perhaps TRBD1 (6 bases). V shed 1 base and J shed 10 bases, with 14 bases lying between them. The length of the CDR3 is 14 residues. CDR1 and CDR2 from the germline V gene are SGHTA and FQGNSA. The CDR3 sequence: CASSLGDTLGEQFF. The DNA for the CDR3 is TGTGCCAGCAGCTTAGGGGACACTCTAGGGGAGCAGTTCTTC. The variable domain in full, completed from reference TRBV7-2 and TRBJ2-1, reads GAGVSQSPSNKVTEKGKDVELRCDPISGHTALYWYRQSLGQGLEFLIYFQGNSAPDKSGLPSDRFSAERTGGSVSTLTIQRTQQEDSAVYLCASSLGDTLGEQFFGPGTRLTVL.

The chain has TRBV28 and TRBJ2-2; D unresolved. Germline CDR1 and CDR2: MDHEN and SYDVKM. The V end lost 6 bases, the J end lost 4 bases, and 18 bases lay between the germline ends. The CDR3 has 16 residues. The CDR3 is CASSPITVFFTGELFF. CDR3 DNA sequence: TGTGCCAGCAGCCCCATCACAGTTTTTTTCACCGGGGAGCTGTTTTTT.

The chain has TRBV7-3 and TRBJ2-2; 9 positions agree with TRBD2. Germline CDR1 SGHTA, CDR2 FQGTGA. V was clipped by 1 base and J by 5 bases; unmatched bases: 2. CDR3 length: 15 residues. The CDR3 DNA reads as TGTGCCAGCAGCTTAAGTACTAGCGGGACCGGGGAGCTGTTTTTT. It encodes CASSLSTSGTGELFF.

This chain connects TRBV29-1 to TRBJ2-3, with D perhaps TRBD2 (7 bases). Germline CDR1 is SQVTM and CDR2 is ANQGSEA. This CDR3 contains 16 residues. V lost 1 base and J lost 2, with 16 bases in between. For the CDR3, the DNA is TGCAGCGTTGAAGGGGGGGGCGGGAGATACACAGATACGCAGTATTTT. This sequence encodes CSVEGGGGRYTDTQYF.

This clone appeared once. As DNA, the CDR3 is TGTGCCAGCAGCTGGGACATAACTGGGGACACCATATATTTT. Its translation: CASSWDITGDTIYF. The chain carries TRBV5-4 and TRBJ1-3, with a possible D match to TRBD1 (6 bases). The CDR3 consists of 14 residues. CDR1 and CDR2 (germline): SGHNT, YYREEE (reference sequence). The germline V and J ends were trimmed by 3 bases and 8 bases, with 15 bases remaining between them.

The V and J genes are TRBV5-1 and TRBJ2-4; no firm D call. V was trimmed by 1 base and J by 5 bases, leaving 10 bases between them. The CDR3 totals 14 residues. Germline values: CDR1 SGHRS, CDR2 YFSETQ. Here the CDR3 DNA reads TGCGCCAGCAGCTTGTTATCTCGTGAAAACATTCAGTACTTC. Amino acid sequence: CASSLLSRENIQYF.

This rearrangement joins TRBV28 to TRBJ2-3; D is possibly TRBD1 (5 bases). Germline CDR1 and CDR2: MDHEN and SYDVKM. V was clipped by 4 bases and J by 1 base, with 9 bases between them. The CDR3 loop spans 14 amino acids. CDR3 protein: CASSSGIGTDTQYF. The CDR3 DNA reads TGTGCCAGCAGTTCAGGGATTGGCACAGATACGCAGTATTTT.

This chain links TRBV19 with TRBJ2-2, with TRBD1 matching 7 bases. The V segment lost 5 bases and the J segment 7 bases; nucleotides outside the gene matches: 13. CDR1 and CDR2 (germline): LNHDA, SQIVND (reference sequence). The CDR3 is made up of 16 amino acids. This CDR3 is CASSVWEGGGNGELFF. The CDR3 DNA reads TGTGCCAGTAGTGTCTGGGAAGGGGGCGGTAACGGGGAGCTGTTTTTT.